This TCR beta chain emerged from a study of spatial heterogeneity in lung cancer. General observations from the study: Counts of expanded alpha and beta TCRs within tumors tracked the tumor nonsynonymous mutation count.

As to time point: sample taken at primary tumor resection. Samples came from some 73 TRACERx patients with untreated early-stage lung cancer. Sequencing covered unsorted whole RNA taken from tumor, nontumor lung or frozen PBMC. This clonotype was observed a handful of times. No antigen is known for it. MiXCR, applied by TCRdb to the 5' RACE reads, yields one record per CDR3 protein. The sample lists fewer than 30,000 distinct CDR3 sequences; 7.1% were seen once. This sample comprised lung tumor tissue, obtained at surgery. This clonotype was obtained from a male donor with early-stage non-small cell lung cancer.

CDR3: CASSPPSAVYEQYF. The CDR3 nucleotides are TGTGCCAGCTCACCACCCTCGGCGGTCTACGAGCAGTACTTC. This rearrangement joins TRBV18 to TRBJ2-7, with D hard to call. There are 14 residues in the CDR3. Trimming took 0 bases from V and 3 from J, leaving 9 bases between them. Germline loops: CDR1 KGHSH, CDR2 LQKENI. Supplemented by reference TRBV18 and TRBJ2-7, the full variable domain reads NAGVMQNPRHLVRRRGQEARLRCSPMKGHSHVYWYRQLPEEGLKFMVYLQKENIIDESGMPKERFSAEFPKEGPSILRIQQVVRGDSAAYFCASSPPSAVYEQYFGPGTRLTVT.